The clone carrying this T cell receptor beta chain was seen only a few times. TCRdb itself ran the 5' RACE reads through MiXCR, one entry per CDR3 protein. The sample has hundreds of thousands of distinct CDR3 sequences; about 23% are singletons. This entry belongs to a study of T-cell memory formation after mild COVID-19. The CDR3 loop spans 15 amino acids. Germline assignment: CDR1 SGHRS and CDR2 YFSETQ. After removal of 0 bases from V and 4 bases from J, the junction contained 2 bases not matched to a gene. The rearrangement joins TRBV5-1 to TRBJ2-1; 9 bases match TRBD2. Sequenced: PBMCs or a T cell subset sorted from them (not recorded which). The receptor was isolated from an adult woman who had mild COVID-19 (a few samples of this study predate the infection). Cell type and time point are not known. The CDR3 reads CASSLGLAEYNEQFF. In DNA, the CDR3 is TGCGCCAGCAGCTTGGGACTAGCGGAATACAATGAGCAGTTCTTC. Full variable domain (remainder filled in from reference TRBV5-1 and TRBJ2-1): KAGVTQTPRYLIKTRGQQVTLSCSPISGHRSVSWYQQTPGQGLQFLFEYFSETQRNKGNFPGRFSGRQFSNSRSEMNVSTLELGDSALYLCASSLGLAEYNEQFFGPGTRLTVL.